This T cell receptor beta chain was observed in a study of CD8 T cells in ankylosing spondylitis. Whole-study results and caveats: Matched ankylosing spondylitis synovial fluid reportedly contained a significantly enriched population of disease-linked clones. A motif in TCR beta, a set of several highly homologous variants, appeared characteristic of ankylosing spondylitis blood.

As to this clonotype: Antigen: not known.

CDR1 is PRHDT, CDR2 FYEKMQ, per germline (reference sequence). Trimming took off 6 bases at V and 8 bases at J, with 13 bases between the two ends. The CDR3 is 13 residues long. One entry per CDR3 protein, called by TCRdb with MiXCR from the 5' RACE reads. Of about 24,000 distinct CDR3 sequences detected, roughly a sixth appear once; the ten largest clones hold under 30%. The sample taken for sequencing was blood. The chain employs TRBV13 and TRBJ2-2; the D is unclear. The TCR sequence derives from a male donor with ankylosing spondylitis or in good health (not recorded which). CDR3 region: CASRDENVGELFF. DNA of the CDR3: TGTGCCAGCAGGGACGAAAACGTGGGGGAGCTGTTTTTT.